These 24 T cell receptor beta chains were all obtained from the same sample, sequenced in a study of cytomegalovirus exposure and HLA in healthy donors. Primers: 60 Vbeta forward and 13 Jbeta reverse. The assay was immunoSEQ multiplex PCR, and TCRdb's table has in-frame clones only and misses some. The table shows about 170,000 clones, with approximately 59% occurring only once. Sequenced input: PBMCs. The receptor source for this set is a man aged 35 to 55 in good health and CMV-seronegative.

J is TRBJ2-5 and V is TRBV12-5; 7 bases align to TRBD1. The CDR3 covers 15 residues. V was pared by 4 bases and J by 2 bases, with 7 bases of the junction left unmatched. In germline, CDR1 is LGHNT, CDR2 FRNRAP. The CDR3 region is CASGWNRGLQETQYF. CDR3 DNA: TGTGCTAGTGGTTGGAACAGGGGCCTTCAAGAGACCCAGTACTTC.

In this sample, this clone turned up once. The V call is TRBV11-3, the J call TRBJ2-1; D might be TRBD2 (5 bases). There are 14 residues in the CDR3. The ends were cut back, 2 bases at V and 6 bases at J, with 11 bases in the middle. Germline loops: CDR1 SGHNT, CDR2 YENEEA. The DNA of the CDR3 is TGTGCCAGCAGCTTAATGGCGGGCGGCAATGAGCAGTTCTTC. Translated: CASSLMAGGNEQFF.

This sequence joins TRBV2 and TRBJ2-1, with 11 positions matching TRBD2. CDR3 length equals 15 residues. Per germline, CDR1 SNHLY and CDR2 FYNNEI. V gave up 5 bases and J gave up 3 bases; unmatched junction bases: 3. CDR3 nucleotide sequence: TGTGCCAGCAGTAGACTAGCGGGGCTCTACAATGAGCAGTTCTTC. Translating it yields CASSRLAGLYNEQFF. The variable domain in full, completed from reference TRBV2 and TRBJ2-1, reads EPEVTQTPSHQVTQMGQEVILRCVPISNHLYFYWYRQILGQKVEFLVSFYNNEISEKSEIFDDQFSVERPDGSNFTLKIRSTKLEDSAMYFCASSRLAGLYNEQFFGPGTRLTVL.

The chain recombines TRBV30 with TRBJ2-1, with 7 bases fitting TRBD2. CDR3 length: 14 amino acids. After removal of 0 bases from V and 12 bases from J, the junction contained 11 bases not matched to a gene. The germline gives CDR1 GTSNPN, CDR2 SVGIG (reference sequence). Written as DNA, the CDR3 is TGTGCCTGGAGTGTGAGCGGGGCTCAGGATCGGCAGTTCTTC. This codes for CAWSVSGAQDRQFF.

The chain recombines TRBV28 with TRBJ2-2; 8 nucleotides align to TRBD1. Germline V CDR1 and CDR2: MDHEN, SYDVKM. The CDR3 runs 16 residues. J lost 1 base, V lost 6 bases, and 7 bases had no gene match. The DNA of the CDR3 is TGTGCCAGCAGGCCTCCCGGGACAGGGAACACCGGGGAGCTGTTTTTT. The encoded protein is CASRPPGTGNTGELFF.

The sample holds a few counts of this clone. The chain joins TRBV6-4 to TRBJ1-2; TRBD1 might be the D (6 bases). V was pared by 8 bases and J by 3 bases, with 13 bases between. Germline lookup yields CDR1 MRHNA and CDR2 SNTAGT. This CDR3 is built from 13 residues. The CDR3 sequence is CASPPTGHYGYTF. The CDR3 DNA follows: TGTGCCAGCCCGCCTACAGGGCACTATGGCTACACCTTC.

This clone has only a few counts. J is TRBJ2-7 and V is TRBV7-2, with D unclear. In germline, CDR1 is SGHTA, CDR2 FQGNSA. V shed 2 bases and J shed 2 bases, with 7 bases lying between them. The length of the CDR3 is 13 residues. This CDR3 is CASSLLQTYEQYF. The CDR3 region has the DNA TGTGCCAGCAGCTTATTACAGACCTACGAGCAGTACTTC.

This clone was seen a handful of times. The V and J genes are TRBV10-3 and TRBJ2-3; 8 bases match TRBD2. The length of the CDR3 is 15 residues. The germline gives CDR1 ENHRY, CDR2 SYGVKD. The trim removed 4 bases at V and 5 bases at J, leaving 8 bases unmatched. The CDR3 region is CAISVREGGEDTQYF. DNA of the CDR3: TGTGCCATCAGTGTCCGGGAGGGGGGGGAAGATACGCAGTATTTT.

J is TRBJ1-2 and V is TRBV6-6; tentative D call: TRBD1 (6 bases). This CDR3 spans 15 amino acids. Per germline, CDR1 MNHNY and CDR2 SVGAGI (reference sequence). Trimming took off 11 bases at V and 2 bases at J, with 21 bases between the two ends. The CDR3: CAGSQDSLLNYGYTF. CDR3 bases: TGTGCCGGCTCCCAGGACAGCTTATTAAACTATGGCTACACCTTC.

The table lists this clone with a count of one. The genes are TRBV4-3 and TRBJ2-7, with 7 nucleotides matching TRBD1. The trim removed 0 bases at V and 1 base at J, leaving 12 bases unmatched. CDR1 and CDR2 (germline): LGHNA, YSLEER. The CDR3 covers 18 residues. The CDR3 reads CASSQDSGQTFTSYEQYF. The CDR3 nucleotides read TGCGCCAGCAGCCAAGATTCGGGACAGACCTTCACTTCCTACGAGCAGTACTTC.

This rearrangement joins TRBV7-2 to TRBJ2-7; the D gene is possibly TRBD1 (5 bases). Trimming took off 4 bases at V and 6 bases at J, with 10 bases between the two ends. Germline V CDR1 and CDR2: SGHTA, FQGNSA. The CDR3 totals 12 residues. CDR3 DNA: TGTGCCAGCAGCTCCTCAGGGATCGAGCAGTACTTC. It is translated as CASSSSGIEQYF. Full variable domain (rest looked up from reference TRBV7-2 and TRBJ2-7): GAGVSQSPSNKVTEKGKDVELRCDPISGHTALYWYRQSLGQGLEFLIYFQGNSAPDKSGLPSDRFSAERTGGSVSTLTIQRTQQEDSAVYLCASSSSGIEQYFGPGTRLTVT.

CDR3 loop: CSVSPSGSRKTQYF. The CDR3 DNA reads TGCAGCGTCTCACCTAGCGGGAGTAGAAAGACCCAGTACTTC. The chain has TRBV29-1 and TRBJ2-5, with 10 positions matching TRBD2. The CDR3 runs 14 residues. V lost 6 bases to trimming and J lost 6 bases; unmatched junction nucleotides: 10. Germline V gives CDR1 SQVTM, CDR2 ANQGSEA.

This clone was recorded once. This sequence joins TRBV6-4 and TRBJ2-3; 12 bases align to TRBD1. The CDR3 sequence is 19 residues long. Per the germline V gene, CDR1 is MRHNA and CDR2 is SNTAGT. The trim removed 4 bases at V and 1 base at J, leaving 12 bases unmatched. The CDR3 sequence: CASSAGTGGYGFGTDTQYF. DNA of the CDR3: TGTGCCAGCAGTGCCGGGACAGGGGGCTATGGGTTTGGCACAGATACGCAGTATTTT.

This clone has more than one count but fewer than ten. The chain employs TRBV6-1 and TRBJ2-7; 11 nucleotides align to TRBD1. Losses at the gene ends were 5 bases for V and 1 base for J; bases not matched to a gene: 4. The CDR3 is 15 amino acids. CDR1 and CDR2 (germline): MNHNS, SASEGT. The CDR3 region is CASSSGTGGSYEQYF. In nucleotides, the CDR3 is TGTGCCAGCAGTTCCGGGACAGGGGGTTCCTACGAGCAGTACTTC.

The sample holds a few counts of this clone. This chain connects TRBV11-2 to TRBJ2-2; no clear D. The V end was cut by 5 bases, the J end by 4 bases, with 11 bases between. The CDR3 consists of 14 residues. CDR1 is SGHAT, CDR2 FQNNGV, per germline. The CDR3 protein is CASSRNLATGELFF. For the CDR3, the DNA is TGTGCCAGCAGCCGAAACCTGGCCACCGGGGAGCTGTTTTTT.

The chain links TRBV5-1 to TRBJ2-7, with 10 bases matching TRBD1. CDR1 SGHRS and CDR2 YFSETQ come from the germline V gene. This CDR3 region has 16 residues. V dropped 6 bases and J dropped 0; count of bases not matched to a gene: 9. The CDR3 bases are TGCGCCAGCATCCCGGGACAGGGGTCTAACTCCTACGAGCAGTACTTC. Translated, it gives CASIPGQGSNSYEQYF.

There are a few counts of this clone. V and J are TRBV7-9 and TRBJ2-3; 11 nucleotides align to TRBD2. The CDR3 is 16 residues long. Losses at the gene ends were 1 base for V and 5 bases for J; bases not matched to a gene: 5. CDR1 is SEHNR, CDR2 FQNEAQ, per germline (reference sequence). The DNA of the CDR3 is TGTGCCAGCAGCTTAGGTAGCGGGAGGGCCGGAGATACGCAGTATTTT. Translating it yields CASSLGSGRAGDTQYF.

The chain is built from TRBV19 and TRBJ2-7; 10 bases agree with TRBD1. This CDR3 is 15 amino acids long. Germline V CDR1 and CDR2: LNHDA, SQIVND (reference sequence). Trimming at V came to 4 bases and at J to 4 bases, leaving 7 bases not matched to a gene. The CDR3 DNA sequence: TGTGCCAGTAGTACCACCGGGACAGGGGATTACGAGCAGTACTTC. Protein product: CASSTTGTGDYEQYF. Using reference TRBV19 and TRBJ2-7 for the parts outside the CDR3, the full variable domain is DGGITQSPKYLFRKEGQNVTLSCEQNLNHDAMYWYRQDPGQGLRLIYYSQIVNDFQKGDIAEGYSVSREKKESFPLTVTSAQKNPTAFYLCASSTTGTGDYEQYFGPGTRLTVT.

The chain is built from TRBV2 and TRBJ1-6; the match to TRBD1 covers 7 bases. Germline CDR1 reads SNHLY; CDR2 reads FYNNEI. The CDR3 has 17 amino acids. The CDR3 protein is CASLRSPTQGRDSPLHF. DNA of the CDR3: TGTGCATCCCTCAGGTCCCCTACACAGGGGCGTGATTCACCCCTCCACTTT.

This clone was counted between two and nine times. The gene calls are TRBV5-6 and TRBJ2-7; 7 nucleotides match TRBD1. The CDR3 is 17 residues long. The germline CDR1 and CDR2 sequences are SGHDT and YYEEEE. The V gene end was trimmed by 0 bases and the J gene end by 2 bases; junction bases not matched to a gene: 11. In nucleotides, the CDR3 is TGTGCCAGCAGCTTGGGCAGGGGGAGAGGTGCTGCCTACGAGCAGTACTTC. Translation gives CASSLGRGRGAAYEQYF.

The chain combines TRBV2 with TRBJ2-6; D possibly corresponds to TRBD1 (7 bases). Trimming cost V 8 bases and J 0 bases, with 11 bases left between them. There are 15 residues in the CDR3. From germline, CDR1 is SNHLY and CDR2 FYNNEI. CDR3 amino acids: CASSRGASGANVLTF. CDR3 nucleotide sequence: TGTGCCAGCTCCAGGGGGGCCTCTGGGGCCAACGTCCTGACTTTC.

The chain carries TRBV5-1 and TRBJ2-1; 8 bases align to TRBD1. This CDR3 is built from 14 residues. V gave up 4 bases and J gave up 6 bases; unmatched junction bases: 6. From germline, CDR1 is SGHRS and CDR2 YFSETQ. This chain's CDR3 is CASSEGQASNEQFF. The CDR3 coding sequence is TGCGCCAGCAGCGAGGGACAGGCTTCCAATGAGCAGTTCTTC.

The chain carries TRBV11-2 and TRBJ2-7; D gene unclear. The germline V gene has CDR1 SGHAT and CDR2 FQNNGV. The CDR3 runs 14 residues. Trimming removed 3 bases at V and 5 bases at J, with 14 bases between. The CDR3 loop is CASSLGPGLNEQYF. The CDR3 coding sequence is TGTGCCAGCAGCTTGGGCCCCGGATTGAACGAGCAGTACTTC.

The V gene is TRBV7-2, the J gene TRBJ2-1, with 12 bases fitting TRBD2. The ends lost 5 bases at V and 6 bases at J; junction bases unmatched: 5. The germline V gene has CDR1 SGHTA and CDR2 FQGNSA. This CDR3 contains 15 residues. The CDR3 spells CASSTTSGGPNEQFF. The CDR3 nucleotides are TGTGCCAGCAGCACGACTAGCGGGGGACCCAATGAGCAGTTCTTC.